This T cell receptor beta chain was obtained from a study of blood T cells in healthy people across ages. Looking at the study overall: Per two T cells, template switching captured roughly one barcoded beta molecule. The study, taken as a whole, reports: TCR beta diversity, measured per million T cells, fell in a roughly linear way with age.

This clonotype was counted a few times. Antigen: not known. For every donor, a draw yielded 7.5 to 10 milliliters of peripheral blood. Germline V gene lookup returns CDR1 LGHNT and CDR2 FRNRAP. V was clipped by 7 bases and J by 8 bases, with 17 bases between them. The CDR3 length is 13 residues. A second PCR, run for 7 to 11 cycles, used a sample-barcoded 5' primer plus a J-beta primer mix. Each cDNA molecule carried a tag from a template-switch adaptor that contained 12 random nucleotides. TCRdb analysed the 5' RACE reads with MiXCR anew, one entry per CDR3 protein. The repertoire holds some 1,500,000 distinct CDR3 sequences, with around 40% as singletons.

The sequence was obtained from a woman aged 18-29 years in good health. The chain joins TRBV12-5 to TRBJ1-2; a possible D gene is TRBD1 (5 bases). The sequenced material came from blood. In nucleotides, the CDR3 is TGTGCTAGTGTCCCCAGGGTTCTTTGCGGCTACACCTTC. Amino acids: CASVPRVLCGYTF.